The source of this T cell receptor (beta chain) is a study of CD8 T cells in ankylosing spondylitis. TCRdb ran MiXCR on the 5' RACE reads and lists one entry per CDR3 protein. The sample has roughly 130,000 distinct CDR3 sequences, roughly 8.8% seen once. This clonotype was observed many times. The germline V gene has CDR1 LGHNA and CDR2 YSLEER. V shed 4 bases and J shed 4 bases, with 10 bases lying between them. CDR3 length equals 14 residues. The clonotype comes from a male donor with ankylosing spondylitis. V is TRBV4-3 and J is TRBJ2-2; D is uncertain. Sequencing input: synovial fluid, either unsorted or a sorted T cell fraction (not recorded which). CDR3: CASSLNGFTGELFF. The CDR3 nucleotides read TGCGCCAGCAGCCTCAATGGCTTCACCGGGGAGCTGTTTTTT.